These 32 T cell receptor beta chains were sequenced from one sample in a study of CD8+ T cells in alopecia areata. RNA was extracted and reverse transcribed into cDNA as the sequencing template. Data came from immunoSEQ multiplex PCR; TCRdb stores just in-frame clones and leaves some out. The sample includes roughly 180,000 clones, over 55% of them seen just once. Specimen: CD4+ T cells sorted from blood, collected at week 0. Receptors originate from a human donor with alopecia areata.

This clone was counted only a few times. CDR3 protein: CAMTGGERTDTQYF. CDR3 nucleotide sequence: TGTGCCATGACAGGGGGCGAGCGCACAGATACGCAGTATTTT. This chain connects TRBV10-3 to TRBJ2-3, with 10 bases aligning to TRBD1. With V trimmed by 9 bases and J by 1 base, 4 bases remained unmatched. Germline V gene sequence: CDR1 ENHRY, CDR2 SYGVKD. This CDR3 is 14 amino acids long.

This clone was picked up one time. The chain joins TRBV5-4 to TRBJ2-7; the D gene is possibly TRBD2 (5 bases). The CDR3 is 13 residues long. Germline V gene sequence: CDR1 SGHNT, CDR2 YYREEE (reference sequence). V lost 0 bases to trimming and J lost 3 bases, with 7 bases between them. The CDR3 nucleotides are TGTGCCAGCAGCTTGGGAGCGGACTACGAGCAGTACTTC. Its translation is CASSLGADYEQYF.

J is TRBJ1-4 and V is TRBV5-1; possibly TRBD1 for D (6 bases). The CDR3 runs to 15 residues. Deletions cut 4 bases from V and 4 bases from J, with 14 bases between. Germline lookup yields CDR1 SGHRS and CDR2 YFSETQ. The CDR3 sequence: CASSGTGRYNEKLFF. In nucleotides, the CDR3 is TGCGCCAGCAGCGGTACAGGGAGGTATAATGAAAAACTGTTTTTT.

The rearrangement joins TRBV5-1 to TRBJ2-3, with D maybe TRBD1 (5 bases). Germline loops: CDR1 SGHRS, CDR2 YFSETQ. V gave up 1 base and J gave up 4 bases, with 13 bases separating them. The CDR3 sequence is 15 residues long. CDR3 DNA sequence: TGCGCCAGCAGCTTGCGGAACCTAGGGGCAGATACGCAGTATTTT. Amino acids: CASSLRNLGADTQYF.

The V gene is TRBV4-3, the J gene TRBJ1-2; D is unclear. The germline V and J ends were trimmed by 0 bases and 4 bases, with 3 bases remaining between them. Per germline, CDR1 LGHNA and CDR2 YSLEER. This CDR3 comprises 12 residues. CDR3 sequence: CASSQDTYGYTF. CDR3 nucleotide sequence: TGCGCCAGCAGCCAAGACACCTATGGCTACACCTTC.

The rearrangement links TRBV29-1 to TRBJ1-5; weak D call: TRBD1 (6 bases). V was cut by 8 bases and J by 7 bases, with 18 bases left in between. Germline lookup yields CDR1 SQVTM and CDR2 ANQGSEA. The CDR3 is 13 amino acids. The CDR3 sequence: CSTSTGADQPQHF. In DNA, the CDR3 is TGCAGCACTAGCACGGGGGCTGACCAGCCCCAGCATTTT. Full variable domain (rest looked up from reference TRBV29-1 and TRBJ1-5): SAVISQKPSRDICQRGTSLTIQCQVDSQVTMMFWYRQQPGQSLTLIATANQGSEATYESGFVIDKFPISRPNLTFSTLTVSNMSPEDSSIYLCSTSTGADQPQHFGDGTRLSIL.

This sequence joins TRBV9 and TRBJ2-3; D remains ambiguous. The V gene's germline CDR1 is SGDLS and CDR2 YYNGEE. The CDR3 totals 13 residues. V lost 3 bases and J lost 0, with 5 bases in between. The CDR3 DNA is TGTGCCAGCAGCGGTGTCAGCACAGATACGCAGTATTTT. It encodes CASSGVSTDTQYF.

This clone was counted only a few times. The chain couples TRBV29-1 to TRBJ2-3; no clear D. The CDR3 contains 14 residues. V was pared by 3 bases and J by 0 bases, with 10 bases between. From germline, CDR1 is SQVTM and CDR2 ANQGSEA. CDR3 nucleotides: TGCAGCGTTGAGGGTTTTGAAAGCACAGATACGCAGTATTTT. Protein: CSVEGFESTDTQYF.

CDR3: CASTRQGDNYEQYF. CDR3 in DNA: TGTGCCAGCACCAGACAGGGGGATAACTACGAGCAGTACTTC. J is TRBJ2-7 and V is TRBV7-2; 9 bases are a match to TRBD1. Trimming removed 7 bases from V and 3 bases from J; junction bases left unmatched: 7. The CDR3 is made up of 14 amino acids. CDR1 and CDR2 from the germline V gene are SGHTA and FQGNSA.

The chain recombines TRBV29-1 with TRBJ1-1; no definite D call. V was pared by 6 bases and J by 4 bases, with 18 bases between. Looked up from germline, CDR1 is SQVTM and CDR2 is ANQGSEA. CDR3 size: 14 residues. CDR3 amino acids: CSVLRNSGPTEAFF. The CDR3 DNA reads TGCAGCGTGCTAAGGAACAGCGGTCCCACTGAAGCTTTCTTT.

The chain is built from TRBV30 and TRBJ1-1, with a tentative D call TRBD1 (6 bases). CDR3 length equals 13 residues. V shed 5 bases and J shed 1 base, with 11 bases lying between them. The germline V gene encodes CDR1 GTSNPN and CDR2 SVGIG (reference sequence). This CDR3 reads CAWAPTGNTEAFF. The DNA of the CDR3 is TGTGCCTGGGCCCCGACAGGGAACACTGAAGCTTTCTTT.

The chain joins TRBV9 to TRBJ2-3; 9 bases are a match to TRBD2. Germline V gene lookup returns CDR1 SGDLS and CDR2 YYNGEE. This CDR3 has 15 residues. V was pared by 0 bases and J by 4 bases, with 3 bases of the junction left unmatched. For the CDR3, the DNA is TGTGCCAGCAGCGTAGTGGCGGGGGGGGCAGATACGCAGTATTTT. It encodes CASSVVAGGADTQYF.

The V and J genes are TRBV5-1 and TRBJ2-1; D may match TRBD1 or TRBD2 (5 bases each). The CDR3 extends over 12 amino acids. Deletions cut 4 bases from V and 11 bases from J, with 13 bases between. Germline V lookup: CDR1 SGHRS, CDR2 YFSETQ. The CDR3 DNA follows: TGCGCCAGCAGCCCGGCTGGGACCAAGCAGTTCTTC. Encoded protein: CASSPAGTKQFF.

This clone was seen just once. This chain links TRBV11-3 with TRBJ2-3; D is unclear. Germline lookup yields CDR1 SGHNT and CDR2 YENEEA. The length of the CDR3 is 17 residues. The V end lost 5 bases, the J end lost 3 bases, and 21 bases lay between the germline ends. Written as DNA, the CDR3 is TGTGCCAGCAGCCCCCCTATGACCGGCTTTAAAACAGATACGCAGTATTTT. Protein product: CASSPPMTGFKTDTQYF.

This chain joins TRBV6-1 and TRBJ2-1; the D is unclear. Germline values: CDR1 MNHNS, CDR2 SASEGT. The CDR3 runs to 15 residues. V was cut by 7 bases and J by 4 bases, with 17 bases left in between. CDR3 bases: TGTGCCAGCACCCCCCTCGGCAGCTTGTACAATGAGCAGTTCTTC. The encoded protein is CASTPLGSLYNEQFF.

This clone was seen a few times. V is TRBV7-3 and J is TRBJ2-5; possible D gene TRBD1, 6 bases. The last part of the DNA fits TRBJ2-7 better; the J call may be wrong. The CDR3 totals 12 residues. Germline values: CDR1 SGHTA, CDR2 FQGTGA. CDR3 nucleotide sequence: TGTGCCAGCAGCTTACAGGGGTACGAGCAGTACTTC. Residues: CASSLQGYEQYF.

This clone was observed once. This sequence joins TRBV30 and TRBJ2-6, with D uncertain. There are 17 residues in the CDR3. The germline V gene has CDR1 GTSNPN and CDR2 SVGIG (reference sequence). The germline V and J ends were trimmed by 0 bases and 2 bases, with 14 bases remaining between them. For the CDR3, the DNA is TGTGCCTGGAGTGTGCTCCCGGGTAGGGCTGGGGCCAACGTCCTGACTTTC. Amino acids: CAWSVLPGRAGANVLTF.

The chain has TRBV18 and TRBJ2-6; D remains ambiguous. Germline V lookup: CDR1 KGHSH, CDR2 LQKENI. V gave up 4 bases and J gave up 0 bases, with 16 bases separating them. This CDR3 has 18 residues. The CDR3 sequence: CASSLLQGSLSGANVLTF. DNA of the CDR3: TGTGCCAGCTCACTATTACAAGGTTCCCTCTCTGGGGCCAACGTCCTGACTTTC.

CDR3 bases: TGTGCCCGCGCGGGCCAGGGGAATTCACCCCTCCACTTT. Translating it yields CARAGQGNSPLHF. This chain joins TRBV30 and TRBJ1-6; perhaps TRBD1 as D (6 bases). CDR1 is GTSNPN, CDR2 SVGIG, per germline (reference sequence). The CDR3 is 13 amino acids. The V and J ends lost 8 bases and 7 bases respectively, with 15 bases between them.

This clone was picked up a small number of times. The V gene is TRBV27, the J gene TRBJ2-3; no firm D call. Germline V lookup: CDR1 MNHEY, CDR2 SMNVEV (reference sequence). CDR3 length: 14 residues. V was trimmed by 3 bases and J by 6 bases, leaving 13 bases between them. DNA for the CDR3: TGTGCCAGCAGTTTCGTGGGGTATAGTGATACGCAGTATTTT. As protein: CASSFVGYSDTQYF.

The chain employs TRBV25-1 and TRBJ1-6, with 9 bases lining up with TRBD1. The CDR3 is made up of 15 amino acids. Germline lookup yields CDR1 MGHDK and CDR2 SYGVNS. V gave up 8 bases and J gave up 3 bases; unmatched junction bases: 5. For the CDR3, the DNA is TGTGCCAGCCAAGGACAGGGGATCTATAATTCACCCCTCCACTTT. Translation gives CASQGQGIYNSPLHF. The entire variable domain, with the rest obtained from reference TRBV25-1 and TRBJ1-6, is as follows: EADIYQTPRYLVIGTGKKITLECSQTMGHDKMYWYQQDPGMELHLIHYSYGVNSTEKGDLSSESTVSRIRTEHFPLTLESARPSHTSQYLCASQGQGIYNSPLHFGNGTRLTVT.

The J gene is TRBJ2-7, the V gene TRBV2; 7 bases fit TRBD1. Germline V gene sequence: CDR1 SNHLY, CDR2 FYNNEI. CDR3 size: 13 residues. The junction had 3 bases not matched to a gene; V was cut back by 4 bases and J by 3 bases. CDR3 in amino acids: CASSAGTVYEQYF. In nucleotides, the CDR3 is TGTGCCAGCAGTGCAGGGACAGTCTACGAGCAGTACTTC.

This sequence joins TRBV28 and TRBJ2-3; TRBD1 or TRBD2 may be the D gene (6 bases each). Trimming removed 3 bases from V and 0 bases from J, with 7 bases in between. The germline gives CDR1 MDHEN, CDR2 SYDVKM. This CDR3 spans 14 amino acids. This CDR3 is CASSLGGSTDTQYF. CDR3 coding DNA: TGTGCCAGCAGTTTGGGGGGCAGCACAGATACGCAGTATTTT.

The gene calls are TRBV4-1 and TRBJ1-1; TRBD1 is a possible D gene (6 bases). V was cut by 4 bases and J by 4 bases, with 19 bases left in between. The CDR3 length is 16 residues. Germline V CDR1 and CDR2: MGHRA, YSYEKL. CDR3 sequence (DNA): TGCGCCAGCAGCCCTACACAGGGAAGAAGAAGCACTGAAGCTTTCTTT. It specifies CASSPTQGRRSTEAFF.

The V gene is TRBV18, the J gene TRBJ2-1; TRBD2 might be the D (6 bases). The ends were cut back, 0 bases at V and 8 bases at J, with 11 bases in the middle. The V gene's germline CDR1 is KGHSH and CDR2 LQKENI. This CDR3 region has 14 residues. The CDR3: CASSPPEGPDEQFF. CDR3 coding DNA: TGTGCCAGCTCACCACCGGAGGGGCCGGATGAGCAGTTCTTC.

This clone was observed once. The gene calls are TRBV7-9 and TRBJ2-2; weak D call: TRBD1 (5 bases). Germline V CDR1 and CDR2: SEHNR, FQNEAQ (reference sequence). V lost 5 bases, J lost 5 bases, and 9 bases lay in between. The CDR3 consists of 13 residues. CDR3 residues: CASSIQGTGELFF. For the CDR3, the DNA is TGTGCCAGCAGCATCCAGGGTACCGGGGAGCTGTTTTTT.

In its sample, this clone was seen a few times. This chain uses TRBV7-9 with TRBJ2-2; 8 positions match TRBD1. V shed 5 bases, J shed 7 bases, and the junction held 12 bases outside the gene matches. From germline, CDR1 is SEHNR and CDR2 FQNEAQ (reference sequence). The CDR3 is 16 amino acids. The chain's CDR3 is CASSLGTGRVGGELFF. In DNA, the CDR3 is TGTGCCAGCAGCCTCGGGACAGGAAGAGTCGGCGGGGAGCTGTTTTTT.

The chain has TRBV27 and TRBJ1-6; D remains unclear. The CDR3 runs 13 residues. Trimming shortened V by 7 bases and J by 5 bases, and 9 bases separated the two germline ends. Looked up from germline, CDR1 is MNHEY and CDR2 is SMNVEV (reference sequence). In nucleotides, the CDR3 is TGTGCCAGCACTTCAACTAATAATTCACCCCTCCACTTT. It yields the protein CASTSTNNSPLHF.

In its sample, this clone was seen a few times. This chain links TRBV29-1 with TRBJ2-3, with D perhaps matching TRBD1 or TRBD2 (5 bases each). The CDR3 is 14 residues long. Trimming took 7 bases from V and 2 from J, leaving 16 bases between them. The germline V gene has CDR1 SQVTM and CDR2 ANQGSEA. The chain's CDR3 is CSGTQGEFTDTQYF. In DNA form, the CDR3 reads TGCAGCGGAACCCAGGGAGAATTCACAGATACGCAGTATTTT.

The chain carries TRBV4-2 and TRBJ2-1, with D hard to call. With 1 base removed from V and 8 bases from J, the gap between germline ends came to 15 bases. The CDR3 consists of 15 residues. Germline V gene data show CDR1 as LGHNA and CDR2 as YNFKEQ. The CDR3 region is CASSQAGSLLDEQFF. The CDR3 DNA reads as TGTGCCAGCAGCCAAGCTGGCAGCTTACTGGATGAGCAGTTCTTC.

The chain carries TRBV6-1 and TRBJ2-7; D is perhaps TRBD1 (5 bases). The CDR3 has 15 amino acids. V lost 5 bases to trimming and J lost 3 bases, with 17 bases between them. In germline, CDR1 is MNHNS, CDR2 SASEGT. CDR3 in DNA: TGTGCCAGCAGTACGAACAGGATTCTCCTCTACGAGCAGTACTTC. Residues: CASSTNRILLYEQYF.

Only a few counts were recorded for this clone. This chain connects TRBV2 to TRBJ1-5, with 10 positions matching TRBD1. The J segment lost 7 bases and the V segment lost 1 base, leaving 1 base of the junction unmatched. The length of the CDR3 is 14 residues. Germline-derived CDR1 and CDR2 are SNHLY and FYNNEI. The DNA for the CDR3 is TGTGCCAGCAGTGAAGGACAGGGGGCACAGCCCCAGCATTTT. This sequence encodes CASSEGQGAQPQHF.